This T cell receptor (beta chain) was recovered during a study of T-cell memory formation after mild COVID-19. Study conclusions and caveats: Proof of SARS-CoV-2 specificity was absent for the second-wave clones that crested on day 37. Within pre-infection memory, some responding clones were found, suggesting cross-reactive memory joined.

Concerning this clonotype itself: What it binds is unknown.

One entry per CDR3 protein, called by TCRdb with MiXCR from the 5' RACE reads. The sample has about 150,000 distinct CDR3 sequences; roughly 13% are singletons. Trimming took 3 bases from V and 1 from J, leaving 6 bases between them. This CDR3 contains 13 residues. The J gene is TRBJ1-1, the V gene TRBV12-3 or TRBV12-4; D is unclear. The specimen sequenced was PBMCs or a T cell subset sorted from them (not recorded which). The source of this sequence is a man aged 18 to 30 who had mild COVID-19 (a few samples of this study predate the infection). Cell type and time point are not known. The CDR3 is CASSLSENTEAFF. The CDR3 DNA is TGTGCCAGCAGTTTGTCGGAGAACACTGAAGCTTTCTTT.